This TCR beta chain was obtained from a study of OX40 agonist ivuxolimab in advanced cancers. On cycle 4 day 1 and cycle 7 day 1, as well as at baseline, blood was sampled. Some clones are missing from TCRdb's copy, which holds only in-frame ones; the method was immunoSEQ multiplex PCR. The sample lists 65,000 to 90,000 clones, roughly 88% seen once, with about 0.78% in the top ten. This CDR3 contains 15 residues. From germline, CDR1 is SGHAT and CDR2 FQDESV (reference sequence). V was clipped by 5 bases and J by 3 bases, with 13 bases between them. This sample comprised CD4+ or CD8+ T cells sorted from blood, obtained in a trial of the OX40 agonist ivuxolimab. The chain combines TRBV11-1 with TRBJ2-2; maybe TRBD2 (7 bases). The clonotype was recovered from an adult with an advanced solid tumor such as melanoma, head and neck, liver or kidney cancer. The chain's CDR3 is CASSREAGDTGELFF. In DNA, the CDR3 is TGTGCCAGCAGCCGGGAGGCAGGGGACACCGGGGAGCTGTTTTTT.